These 12 T cell receptor beta chains were sequenced from one sample in a study of blood T cell repertoires in COVID-19. This table comes from immunoSEQ multiplex PCR, and its TCRdb copy is limited to in-frame clones, with some not included. The sample holds some 40,000 clones; 70% to 90% are singletons and the top ten take roughly 32%. Sequencing used peripheral blood. Receptors were obtained from a man in his sixties or seventies with active COVID-19.

V usage is TRBV18 and J usage is TRBJ2-5; D perhaps matches TRBD2 (5 bases). V was clipped by 3 bases and J by 2 bases, with 13 bases between them. Germline V gene lookup returns CDR1 KGHSH and CDR2 LQKENI. The CDR3 consists of 15 residues. The CDR3 coding sequence is TGTGCCAGCTCACCGGTGCGGGCTAGACAAGAGACCCAGTACTTC. Its translation is CASSPVRARQETQYF.

The chain carries TRBV13 and TRBJ2-7; D perhaps matches TRBD1 (5 bases). V lost 4 bases, J lost 4 bases, and 11 bases lay in between. The CDR3 sequence is 13 residues long. The germline V gene encodes CDR1 PRHDT and CDR2 FYEKMQ (reference sequence). The CDR3: CASSSGYSYEQYF. The CDR3 DNA sequence: TGTGCCAGCAGCTCAGGGTACAGTTACGAGCAGTACTTC.

This rearrangement joins TRBV6-2 or TRBV6-3 to TRBJ1-1; 8 bases agree with TRBD1. V was pared by 2 bases and J by 0 bases, with 8 bases of the junction left unmatched. This CDR3 spans 17 amino acids. CDR1 and CDR2 (germline): MNHEY, SVGEGT. The CDR3 DNA reads TGTGCCAGCAGTTACCACGTAGACAGGGGCGTGAACACTGAAGCTTTCTTT. Translation gives CASSYHVDRGVNTEAFF.

The J gene is TRBJ1-1, the V gene TRBV6-6; 7 nucleotides agree with TRBD1. Germline assignment: CDR1 MNHNY and CDR2 SVGAGI (reference sequence). CDR3 length: 17 residues. The V segment lost 5 bases and the J segment 0 bases; nucleotides outside the gene matches: 12. CDR3 DNA: TGTGCCAGCAGTCCACGAGTCAGGGGGAACATGAACACTGAAGCTTTCTTT. It yields the protein CASSPRVRGNMNTEAFF.

This chain links TRBV4-1 with TRBJ1-2; 7 nucleotides line up with TRBD1. Germline V lookup: CDR1 MGHRA, CDR2 YSYEKL. The CDR3 length is 15 residues. Trimming cost V 4 bases and J 0 bases; bases outside gene matches: 5. This chain's CDR3 is CASSRGQAPNYGYTF. The CDR3 nucleotides read TGCGCCAGCAGCCGCGGACAGGCCCCTAACTATGGCTACACCTTC.

CDR3 DNA sequence: TGTGCCAGCAGCTTGAGGGGGACAGGGGCTAATTCACCCCTCCACTTT. It translates to CASSLRGTGANSPLHF. V usage is TRBV7-9 and J usage is TRBJ1-6, with 10 bases that match TRBD1. Germline V gene data show CDR1 as SEHNR and CDR2 as FQNEAQ (reference sequence). The CDR3 totals 16 residues. The V gene end was trimmed by 3 bases and the J gene end by 6 bases; junction bases not matched to a gene: 5.

This clone was recorded only once. The CDR3 region is CASSLVAGVNEQFF. As DNA, the CDR3 is TGTGCCAGCAGCTTAGTGGCAGGGGTTAATGAGCAGTTCTTC. This chain joins TRBV7-2 and TRBJ2-1; maybe TRBD1 (6 bases). The CDR3 consists of 14 residues. Germline lookup yields CDR1 SGHTA and CDR2 FQGNSA. V lost 1 base to trimming and J lost 7 bases, with 11 bases between them.

V is TRBV7-6 and J is TRBJ1-2; TRBD1 matches 7 bases. V lost 4 bases and J lost 4; bases outside the gene matches: 9. Germline V gene sequence: CDR1 SGHVS, CDR2 FNYEAQ. The CDR3 loop spans 15 amino acids. CDR3 residues: CASSSLPGQIYGYTF. The CDR3 region has the DNA TGTGCCAGCAGCTCATTACCGGGACAGATCTATGGCTACACCTTC.

The V gene is TRBV5-5, the J gene TRBJ2-7; TRBD1 agrees at 7 bases. This CDR3 is 14 amino acids long. The germline CDR1 and CDR2 sequences are SGHKS and YYEKEE (reference sequence). V lost 0 bases and J lost 6; bases outside the gene matches: 6. CDR3 in DNA: TGTGCCAGCAGCTTGGGACAGGGCCGTGGCGAGCAGTACTTC. It yields the protein CASSLGQGRGEQYF. Looking up the rest from reference TRBV5-5 and TRBJ2-7 gives the full variable domain: DAGVTQSPTHLIKTRGQQVTLRCSPISGHKSVSWYQQVLGQGPQFIFQYYEKEERGRGNFPDRFSARQFPNYSSELNVNALLLGDSALYLCASSLGQGRGEQYFGPGTRLTVT.

The chain combines TRBV2 with TRBJ2-2; D unclear. Germline values: CDR1 SNHLY, CDR2 FYNNEI. This CDR3 has 15 amino acids. V gave up 0 bases and J gave up 0 bases, with 5 bases separating them. This CDR3 is CASSEARTNTGELFF. DNA of the CDR3: TGTGCCAGCAGTGAAGCCAGGACGAACACCGGGGAGCTGTTTTTT.

The V gene is TRBV5-4, the J gene TRBJ2-5; TRBD1 matches 8 bases. The V segment lost 4 bases and the J segment 4 bases; nucleotides outside the gene matches: 6. CDR1 and CDR2 from the germline V gene are SGHNT and YYREEE (reference sequence). The CDR3 sequence is 14 residues long. CDR3 residues: CASSPQGAGETQYF. CDR3 sequence (DNA): TGTGCCAGCAGCCCTCAGGGGGCCGGAGAGACCCAGTACTTC.

The chain links TRBV29-1 to TRBJ2-7; TRBD2 matches at 16 bases. Trimming took 4 bases from V and 6 from J; bases not matched to a gene: 21. This CDR3 region has 20 residues. Germline CDR1 reads SQVTM; CDR2 reads ANQGSEA. For the CDR3, the DNA is TGCAGCGTTGCCCTAGTGGCCGGGACTAGCGGGGGGGCCGTGTCTCCCGAGCAGTACTTC. This gives the protein CSVALVAGTSGGAVSPEQYF.